Listed here are 25 T cell receptor beta chains from one sample, sequenced in a study of control samples from healthy donors and cancer patients. Here immunoSEQ multiplex PCR was the method, and the copy in TCRdb shows in-frame clones only, minus some. The sample has about 220,000 clones, roughly 94% seen once. Material: blood. The receptors were gathered from a man aged 45 to 65 in good health.

This sequence joins TRBV11-2 and TRBJ1-1; TRBD1 agrees at 11 bases. This CDR3 contains 15 residues. Germline V gene lookup returns CDR1 SGHAT and CDR2 FQNNGV. The J segment lost 5 bases and the V segment lost 5 bases, leaving 7 bases of the junction unmatched. CDR3 sequence reads: CASSAGDRGTTEAFF. The DNA for the CDR3 is TGTGCCAGCAGCGCCGGGGACAGGGGGACAACTGAAGCTTTCTTT. Supplemented by reference TRBV11-2 and TRBJ1-1, the full variable domain reads EAGVAQSPRYKIIEKRQSVAFWCNPISGHATLYWYQQILGQGPKLLIQFQNNGVVDDSQLPKDRFSAERLKGVDSTLKIQPAKLEDSAVYLCASSAGDRGTTEAFFGQGTRLTVV.

V and J are TRBV28 and TRBJ1-2; possible D gene TRBD1, 6 bases. The ends were cut back, 7 bases at V and 3 bases at J, with 15 bases in the middle. The length of the CDR3 is 14 residues. Per germline, CDR1 MDHEN and CDR2 SYDVKM. The CDR3 reads CASTPVGGDYGYTF. The CDR3 region has the DNA TGTGCCAGCACCCCGGTGGGGGGCGACTATGGCTACACCTTC.

The chain carries TRBV9 and TRBJ2-2, with D possibly TRBD2 on 6 matching bases. CDR3 length equals 14 residues. From germline, CDR1 is SGDLS and CDR2 YYNGEE. Trimming shortened V by 4 bases and J by 7 bases, and 14 bases separated the two germline ends. CDR3 sequence (DNA): TGTGCCAGCAGCTATTTCGGGGGTGGCGGGGAGCTGTTTTTT. This encodes CASSYFGGGGELFF.

The chain joins TRBV6-4 to TRBJ1-1, with no clear D. The ends were cut back, 6 bases at V and 5 bases at J, with 10 bases in the middle. CDR1 MRHNA and CDR2 SNTAGT come from the germline V gene. This CDR3 is 12 amino acids long. The CDR3 spells CASSPGGTEAFF. The CDR3 region has the DNA TGTGCCAGCAGCCCCGGAGGAACTGAAGCTTTCTTT.

This sequence joins TRBV5-1 and TRBJ2-2, with a possible D match to TRBD2 (5 bases). The CDR3 is 16 residues long. V lost 0 bases to trimming and J lost 4 bases, with 13 bases between them. Germline lookup yields CDR1 SGHRS and CDR2 YFSETQ. The CDR3 nucleotides are TGCGCCAGCAGCTTGGATCTGACTATGCCCACCGGGGAGCTGTTTTTT. It is translated as CASSLDLTMPTGELFF.

The rearrangement links TRBV28 to TRBJ1-2; D possibly corresponds to TRBD1 (6 bases). Trimming pared 7 bases from V and 6 bases from J, leaving 18 bases between. Germline V gives CDR1 MDHEN, CDR2 SYDVKM. The CDR3 extends over 14 amino acids. The CDR3, as DNA: TGTGCCAGCACCTTGGGGGGGGCGAACCATGGCTACACCTTC. Its translation: CASTLGGANHGYTF.

As DNA, the CDR3 is TGTGCCAGCAGTACCCGGAACCAAGAGACCCAGTACTTC. Amino acids: CASSTRNQETQYF. J is TRBJ2-5 and V is TRBV27; no clear D. V was cut by 5 bases and J by 0 bases, with 7 bases left in between. CDR3 length equals 13 residues. From germline, CDR1 is MNHEY and CDR2 SMNVEV (reference sequence).

The chain couples TRBV15 to TRBJ2-3; D call uncertain. The CDR3 loop spans 14 amino acids. V lost 8 bases, J lost 1 base, and 13 bases lay in between. Germline V lookup: CDR1 LNHNV, CDR2 YYDKDF (reference sequence). In DNA form, the CDR3 reads TGTGCCACCCGAGCTATTGGGGGCACAGATACGCAGTATTTT. This gives the protein CATRAIGGTDTQYF.

The chain recombines TRBV6-5 with TRBJ1-2; 7 nucleotides agree with TRBD1. CDR1 is MNHEY, CDR2 SVGAGI, per germline. J gave up 6 bases and V 2 bases, and 9 bases lay outside the gene matches. The CDR3 has 15 amino acids. CDR3 region: CASSYTTGRDDGYTF. CDR3 in DNA: TGTGCCAGCAGTTACACGACAGGGAGAGACGATGGCTACACCTTC.

This chain links TRBV6-6 with TRBJ2-7; no reliable D call. Trimming shortened V by 2 bases and J by 6 bases, and 5 bases separated the two germline ends. Germline V lookup: CDR1 MNHNY, CDR2 SVGAGI (reference sequence). The CDR3 totals 11 residues. The DNA for the CDR3 is TGTGCCAGCAGTTACGAGGTCGAGCAGTACTTC. It codes for CASSYEVEQYF.

V gene TRBV6-5 combines with J gene TRBJ1-2, with a tentative D call TRBD1 (5 bases). Germline CDR1 MNHEY, CDR2 SVGAGI. The CDR3 is 14 residues long. Trimming took off 6 bases at V and 3 bases at J, with 14 bases between the two ends. The CDR3 here is CASRYTQGYYGYTF. The CDR3 DNA sequence: TGTGCCAGCAGGTACACCCAGGGTTACTATGGCTACACCTTC.

This rearrangement joins TRBV5-6 to TRBJ2-5; D tentatively reads TRBD1 or TRBD2 (5 bases each). CDR3 size: 15 residues. Trimming shortened V by 3 bases and J by 7 bases, and 19 bases separated the two germline ends. Germline V CDR1 and CDR2: SGHDT, YYEEEE. CDR3 sequence: CASSSGWGNSGTQYF. DNA for the CDR3: TGTGCCAGCAGCTCCGGGTGGGGGAACAGCGGGACCCAGTACTTC.

This sequence joins TRBV6-2 or TRBV6-3 and TRBJ1-1; D unresolved. The CDR3 extends over 13 amino acids. Germline V gives CDR1 MNHEY, CDR2 SVGEGT. V was cut by 2 bases and J by 6 bases, with 10 bases left in between. The CDR3 loop is CASSYTSSAEAFF. The CDR3, as DNA: TGTGCCAGCAGTTACACCTCTTCGGCTGAAGCTTTCTTT.

The V and J genes are TRBV18 and TRBJ2-5, with D unresolved. Germline CDR1 and CDR2: KGHSH and LQKENI. This CDR3 has 13 amino acids. Trimming removed 2 bases from V and 5 bases from J, with 9 bases in between. CDR3 nucleotides: TGTGCCAGCTCACCAAATGAAGGGGAGACCCAGTACTTC. Its protein product is CASSPNEGETQYF.

The CDR3: CASSSVGGGWNYGYTF. DNA of the CDR3: TGTGCCAGCAGCTCCGTAGGAGGGGGCTGGAACTATGGCTACACCTTC. J is TRBJ1-2 and V is TRBV13, with 7 nucleotides matching TRBD1. V was pared by 4 bases and J by 2 bases, with 10 bases of the junction left unmatched. The CDR3 loop spans 16 amino acids. Germline lookup yields CDR1 PRHDT and CDR2 FYEKMQ (reference sequence).

The genes are TRBV18 and TRBJ1-1, with 9 bases that match TRBD1. This CDR3 region has 13 residues. The germline V gene has CDR1 KGHSH and CDR2 LQKENI. Trimming took 8 bases from V and 10 from J; bases not matched to a gene: 11. The CDR3 spells CASNRDRVDRAFF. The CDR3 nucleotides are TGTGCCAGCAACCGGGACAGGGTAGACAGAGCTTTCTTT.

Notes on this clone: Other DNA sequences of this sample code for an identical CDR3. The rearrangement joins TRBV6-5 to TRBJ2-7; D is ambiguous. This CDR3 has 13 residues. Germline CDR1 and CDR2: MNHEY and SVGAGI. Trimming left V 0 bases short and J 2 bases short, with 5 bases between. The CDR3 region is CASSYSSAYEQYF. As DNA, the CDR3 is TGTGCCAGCAGTTACTCGTCTGCCTACGAGCAGTACTTC.

This rearrangement joins TRBV19 to TRBJ1-3; D is unresolved. CDR3 length equals 14 residues. V dropped 4 bases and J dropped 0 bases, with 7 bases sitting between them. Germline-derived CDR1 and CDR2 are LNHDA and SQIVND (reference sequence). This chain's CDR3 is CASSTWASGNTIYF. Written as DNA, the CDR3 is TGTGCCAGTAGTACCTGGGCCTCTGGAAACACCATATATTTT.

V usage is TRBV11-3 and J usage is TRBJ2-7; TRBD1 agrees at 8 bases. The CDR3 length is 13 residues. The V segment lost 9 bases and the J segment 6 bases; nucleotides outside the gene matches: 10. Germline V gene lookup returns CDR1 SGHNT and CDR2 YENEEA. The CDR3 here is CASSGTGSGEQYF. The CDR3 bases are TGTGCCAGTTCCGGGACAGGTTCCGGCGAGCAGTACTTC.

The V gene is TRBV19, the J gene TRBJ1-4; D not resolved. This CDR3 spans 13 amino acids. Germline V gene data show CDR1 as LNHDA and CDR2 as SQIVND (reference sequence). Trimming shortened V by 6 bases and J by 6 bases, and 11 bases separated the two germline ends. The CDR3 protein is CASSPVWHEKLFF. The DNA for the CDR3 is TGTGCCAGTAGCCCGGTCTGGCATGAAAAACTGTTTTTT.

V gene TRBV19 combines with J gene TRBJ2-6; either TRBD1 or TRBD2 may fit D (5 bases each). The germline V gene encodes CDR1 LNHDA and CDR2 SQIVND (reference sequence). V dropped 7 bases and J dropped 0 bases, with 10 bases sitting between them. The length of the CDR3 is 15 residues. The DNA for the CDR3 is TGTGCCAGTACCCCGGGGCCCTCTGGGGCCAACGTCCTGACTTTC. It is translated as CASTPGPSGANVLTF. Full variable domain (rest looked up from reference TRBV19 and TRBJ2-6): DGGITQSPKYLFRKEGQNVTLSCEQNLNHDAMYWYRQDPGQGLRLIYYSQIVNDFQKGDIAEGYSVSREKKESFPLTVTSAQKNPTAFYLCASTPGPSGANVLTFGAGSRLTVL.

J is TRBJ1-6 and V is TRBV18; TRBD1 matches 11 bases. Germline V gives CDR1 KGHSH, CDR2 LQKENI. This CDR3 comprises 16 residues. Germline trimming cut 3 bases from V and 9 bases from J; bases unmatched to any gene: 7. The CDR3 loop reads CASSPTGTGGLSPLHF. The CDR3 nucleotides are TGTGCCAGCTCACCTACCGGGACAGGGGGACTTTCACCCCTCCACTTT.

A few counts support this clone. The chain employs TRBV18 and TRBJ2-2, with 8 bases aligning to TRBD1. The length of the CDR3 is 15 residues. Looked up from germline, CDR1 is KGHSH and CDR2 is LQKENI. Trimming cost V 5 bases and J 1 base; bases outside gene matches: 3. The CDR3 region has the DNA TGTGCCAGCTCATCCGGGACAGGGAACACCGGGGAGCTGTTTTTT. This codes for CASSSGTGNTGELFF.

This clone occurred once. The V and J genes are TRBV7-2 and TRBJ1-6; D remains unclear. The length of the CDR3 is 16 residues. Trimming left V 5 bases short and J 6 bases short, with 17 bases between. The germline V gene encodes CDR1 SGHTA and CDR2 FQGNSA. The CDR3 spells CASSLLQGSSNSPLHF. For the CDR3, the DNA is TGTGCCAGCAGCCTCCTACAAGGGAGCAGTAATTCACCCCTCCACTTT. The full variable domain, with the rest looked up from reference TRBV7-2 and TRBJ1-6, is GAGVSQSPSNKVTEKGKDVELRCDPISGHTALYWYRQSLGQGLEFLIYFQGNSAPDKSGLPSDRFSAERTGGSVSTLTIQRTQQEDSAVYLCASSLLQGSSNSPLHFGNGTRLTVT.

The CDR3: CASSFGGQPQHF. In DNA, the CDR3 is TGTGCCAGCAGTTTCGGGGGTCAGCCCCAGCATTTT. This rearrangement joins TRBV12-3 or TRBV12-4 to TRBJ1-5; D is perhaps TRBD1 (5 bases). The CDR3 runs to 12 residues. V dropped 3 bases and J dropped 6 bases, with 6 bases sitting between them.